These T cell receptor beta chains were read from a single sample in a study of cytomegalovirus exposure and HLA in healthy donors. Repertoires were generated with immunoSEQ multiplex PCR, while TCRdb's copy carries only in-frame clones and drops some. The data show 100,000 to 150,000 clones, under 90% seen once. The sequencing sample was made of PBMCs. These receptors were obtained from a man aged 30-40 years in good health and CMV-seronegative. CDR3s include the opening cysteine and the closing phenylalanine or tryptophan. The D gene is left open where the match is weak. Expanded clones are given a class, and other clones once, few, many or no size at all.

D	V	size	J	DNA	CDR3
TRBD1	TRBV7-6	.	TRBJ1-4	TGTGCCAGCAGCCCCGAGGAGGGGGCTATCTCGAATGAAAAACTGTTTTTT	CASSPEEGAISNEKLFF
.	TRBV10-3	.	TRBJ1-2	TGTGCCATCAACAAATCTACAGGGTCTGGCTACACCTTC	CAINKSTGSGYTF
.	TRBV5-1	.	TRBJ1-2	TGCGCCAGCAGCCAAGTCCCCGGGGACTATGGCTACACCTTC	CASSQVPGDYGYTF
.	TRBV7-2	.	TRBJ1-1	TGTGCCAGCAGCTCCCTACTCCTAGGGGTAAACACTGAAGCTTTCTTT	CASSSLLLGVNTEAFF
.	TRBV6-1	.	TRBJ1-5	TGTGCCAGCTCAGTATTTAGCAATCAGCCCCAGCATTTT	CASSVFSNQPQHF
.	TRBV7-9	.	TRBJ1-4	TGTGCCAGCAGCCTGGGGTGGACTAAGAATGAAAAACTGTTTTTT	CASSLGWTKNEKLFF
TRBD1	TRBV4-1	.	TRBJ2-5	TGCGCCAGCAGCCCGGGGACAGAGTTCTTACAAGAGACCCAGTACTTC	CASSPGTEFLQETQYF
TRBD1	TRBV5-1	.	TRBJ2-2	TGCGCCAGCAGCTTTGACAGGGCAACCGGGGAGCTGTTTTTT	CASSFDRATGELFF
.	TRBV7-2	.	TRBJ2-2	TGTGCCAGCAGCTTAGGTGCAGGGCCCGGGGAGCTGTTTTTT	CASSLGAGPGELFF
.	TRBV5-8	.	TRBJ1-6	TGTGCCAGTACTACAGGGACCTATAATTCACCCCTCCACTTT	CASTTGTYNSPLHF
.	TRBV7-2	.	TRBJ1-5	TGTGCCAGCAGCCCACGACAGGCGGATCAGCCCCAGCATTTT	CASSPRQADQPQHF
TRBD1	TRBV28	.	TRBJ2-7	TGTGCCAGCACCCTGACAGGGTTCTACGAGCAGTACTTC	CASTLTGFYEQYF
TRBD2	TRBV11-2	.	TRBJ2-3	TGTGCCAGCAGCTTAAGGGCTAGCGGGGGGGTCACAGATACGCAGTATTTT	CASSLRASGGVTDTQYF
.	TRBV6-5	few	TRBJ1-6	TGTGCCAGCAGTTCCGGGACACAGAATTCACCCCTCCACTTT	CASSSGTQNSPLHF
TRBD1	TRBV10-2	.	TRBJ1-2	TGCGCCGGCTCACCGGGACAGGGGACGACGGGCTACACCTTC	CAGSPGQGTTGYTF
.	TRBV6-5	once	TRBJ2-7	TGTGCCAGCAGTTACTCGAGACGGGGCTCCTACGAGCAGTACTTC	CASSYSRRGSYEQYF
.	TRBV4-1	once	TRBJ2-5	TGCGCCAGCAGCCAAGCGGAAGGGGAAGAGACCCAGTACTTC	CASSQAEGEETQYF
TRBD2	TRBV19	few	TRBJ2-1	TGTGCCAGTAGTATTTTGTCGGGGGGCTCCTACAATGAGCAGTTCTTC	CASSILSGGSYNEQFF
.	TRBV9	.	TRBJ2-1	TGTGCCAGCAGCGTAACCCGACTGGATAGGTGGGTTCGGGGTGAGCAGTTCTTC	CASSVTRLDRWVRGEQFF
TRBD1	TRBV6-1	.	TRBJ1-1	TGTGCCAGCAGACCTGACAGGGACCTTTACACTGAAGCTTTCTTT	CASRPDRDLYTEAFF
TRBD1	TRBV10-2	.	TRBJ1-2	TGCGCCAGCAGGATACAGGGGGCATTGAAGGGCTACACCTTC	CASRIQGALKGYTF
.	TRBV28	.	TRBJ2-4	TGTGCCAGCAGTCCACCGGGGGGCCTCAAAAACATTCAGTACTTC	CASSPPGGLKNIQYF
.	TRBV7-9	.	TRBJ2-5	TGTGCCAGCAGCTTAGGGGGGCGGGAGACCCAGTACTTC	CASSLGGRETQYF
.	TRBV5-4	.	TRBJ2-7	TGTGCCAGCAGCGCGGGGACAGACTACGAGCAGTACTTC	CASSAGTDYEQYF
.	TRBV25-1	.	TRBJ2-7	TGTGCCAGCAGTGAATCCGCAGGGCTGCTCTACGAGCAGTACTTC	CASSESAGLLYEQYF
TRBD1	TRBV9	.	TRBJ1-2	TGTGCCAGCAGCCAGGCGGACAGGGGTAACTATGGCTACACCTTC	CASSQADRGNYGYTF
TRBD2	TRBV19	.	TRBJ2-1	TGTGCCAGTAGTACGGGACTAGCGTCTTACAATGAGCAGTTCTTC	CASSTGLASYNEQFF
.	TRBV27	once	TRBJ2-7	TGTGCCAGCAGCCTAGGTTACGGGATAAACTACGAGCAGTACTTC	CASSLGYGINYEQYF
.	TRBV5-1	.	TRBJ2-3	TGCGCCAGCAGCTTGACAGGCCCTAGCACAGATACGCAGTATTTT	CASSLTGPSTDTQYF
.	TRBV23-1	once	TRBJ1-1	TGCGCCAGCAGTCACACAGGCGGCGGCTTGAACACTGAAGCTTTCTTT	CASSHTGGGLNTEAFF
.	TRBV27	.	TRBJ1-2	TGTGCCAGCAGTTTGGGGAGAGTAGGCTATGGCTACACCTTC	CASSLGRVGYGYTF
.	TRBV7-8	few	TRBJ2-2	TGTGCCAGCAGCTCCCCCAGGGCGCATGCCGGGGAGCTGTTTTTT	CASSSPRAHAGELFF
.	TRBV5-4	.	TRBJ1-1	TGTGCCAGCAGCTCAAATACTGAAGCTTTCTTT	CASSSNTEAFF
TRBD1	TRBV6-1	.	TRBJ2-2	TGTGCCAGCAGCGAACTAGGGACAGCGAACACCGGGGAGCTGTTTTTT	CASSELGTANTGELFF
.	TRBV25-1	.	TRBJ1-5	TGTGCCAGCAGTGAGATAGGCGGGGGCAATCAGCCCCAGCATTTT	CASSEIGGGNQPQHF
TRBD2	TRBV19	.	TRBJ2-3	TGTGCCAGTAGTACCGGACTAGCGGGGGGGTGGGATACGCAGTATTTT	CASSTGLAGGWDTQYF
.	TRBV11-2	.	TRBJ1-2	TGTGCCAGCAGCTTTCTTGGGCCTGGAGCAGGGGGCTACACCTTC	CASSFLGPGAGGYTF
.	TRBV6-5	.	TRBJ2-1	TGTGCCAGCAGTTACTCGATTAGTTCCTACAATGAGCAGTTCTTC	CASSYSISSYNEQFF
TRBD1	TRBV11-2	.	TRBJ1-1	TGTGCCAGCAGCTCTGGGGGGACAGGGGGTTCGATCACTGAAGCTTTCTTT	CASSSGGTGGSITEAFF
.	TRBV6-5	.	TRBJ2-1	TGTGCCAGCAGAAGGACTGGCAGCTCCTACAATGAGCAGTTCTTC	CASRRTGSSYNEQFF
.	TRBV14	.	TRBJ1-3	TGTGCCAGCAGCCAAGAAAATTGGAGCTCTGGAAACACCATATATTTT	CASSQENWSSGNTIYF
.	TRBV29-1	.	TRBJ1-3	TGCAGCGTTGAAGAAGAGCACTCTGGAAACACCATATATTTT	CSVEEEHSGNTIYF
.	TRBV6-6	.	TRBJ1-2	TGTGCCAGCAGTGCCCTGAGGGGGAGCTATGGCTACACCTTC	CASSALRGSYGYTF
.	TRBV13	once	TRBJ2-7	TGTGCCAGCAGCCCCCGGACTAGGGGGTCGGCGCAGTACTTC	CASSPRTRGSAQYF
.	TRBV28	.	TRBJ1-5	TGTGCCAGCAGCTCAGGGCTCAATCAGCCCCAGCATTTT	CASSSGLNQPQHF
.	TRBV27	.	TRBJ2-1	TGTGCCAGCAGTTTATCGTGGGTGCGGGCCCCCTACAATGAGCAGTTCTTC	CASSLSWVRAPYNEQFF
TRBD1	TRBV6-5	.	TRBJ1-2	TGTGCCAGCAGCAAACAGGGGGAGGTTGGCTACACCTTC	CASSKQGEVGYTF
.	TRBV7-2	.	TRBJ1-6	TGTGCCAGCAGCTTAAGCCATTCACCCCTCCACTTT	CASSLSHSPLHF
.	TRBV11-2	once	TRBJ1-2	TGTGCCAGCAGCTTAGGGGGGGGTTTCTATGGCTACACCTTC	CASSLGGGFYGYTF
TRBD2	TRBV18	.	TRBJ2-2	TGTGCCAGCTCACCACCGATCGGACTAGCGCTTCAGGGCGGGGAGCTGTTTTTT	CASSPPIGLALQGGELFF
.	TRBV5-1	.	TRBJ1-1	TGCGCCAGCAGCTTGAACACAGATCTTGAAGCTTTCTTT	CASSLNTDLEAFF
TRBD1	TRBV6-5	.	TRBJ1-1	TGTGCCAGCAGGATAGACAGGGGATGGACTGAAGCTTTCTTT	CASRIDRGWTEAFF
.	TRBV18	few	TRBJ2-1	TGTGCCAGCTCACCACTACGCGGAGATAACAATGAGCAGTTCTTC	CASSPLRGDNNEQFF
.	TRBV5-1	.	TRBJ2-2	TGCGCCAGCAGCTTGGCCGGGAACACCGGGGAGCTGTTTTTT	CASSLAGNTGELFF
TRBD2	TRBV6-1	once	TRBJ2-5	TGTGCCAGCAGCCGGGGGGGCTTACAAGAGACCCAGTACTTC	CASSRGGLQETQYF